Here is one T cell receptor beta chain with its context. Compared with germline, one end of the junction differs, possibly owing to a read error. The CDR3 length is 13 residues. Germline V gene lookup returns CDR1 LGHNA and CDR2 YSLEER. These data originate in a study of patients and donors after allogeneic stem cell transplantation. From the RT-PCR reads, TCRdb called clonotypes with MiXCR, one entry per CDR3 protein. Altogether around 150,000 distinct CDR3 sequences are present, about 29% being singletons, with the ten largest covering approximately 3%. The source of this sequence is a human donor who was either an allogeneic HSCT recipient or a stem cell or donor lymphocyte infusion donor (not recorded which). It is not recorded whose cells these are; they may come from a transplant donor. Sequenced sample: blood, either unsorted or a sorted T cell fraction (not recorded which). The chain uses TRBV4-3 and TRBJ2-5; D remains unclear. CDR3 bases: TGCTCCAGCAGCCGACACCTTCAAGAGACCCAGTACTTC. Translating gives CSSSRHLQETQYF.